The text below deals with one T cell receptor (beta chain). Its specificity is not known. Indicated treatment: some 19 received Ad26.COV2.S at low or high dose, single or two shots; about 5 received placebo; per-sample allocation not given. Following the first vaccine or placebo injection, samples were taken on day 63. The source of the sample is a study of Ad26.COV2.S vaccination and SARS-CoV-2 variants. Germline V gives CDR1 MDHEN, CDR2 SYDVKM. The CDR3 has 15 residues. V was pared by 7 bases and J by 6 bases, with 18 bases between. General study results and limits: Breadth and depth estimates from TCRs may understate total T cell responses. Whether participants received vaccine or placebo, their non-spike TCR breadth was similar.

Some clones are missing from TCRdb's copy, which holds only in-frame ones; the method was immunoSEQ multiplex PCR. The table has a few hundred thousand clones, over 75% seen once. The chain couples TRBV28 to TRBJ2-2; D not resolved. The sequence derives from a person between 18 and 65 years old who received the Ad26.COV2.S COVID-19 vaccine or a placebo. The source material was peripheral blood, sampled in a trial of Ad26.COV2.S vaccine versus placebo. CDR3 sequence reads: CASTLELNGAGELFF. DNA of the CDR3: TGTGCCAGCACCCTCGAATTAAACGGAGCCGGGGAGCTGTTTTTT.